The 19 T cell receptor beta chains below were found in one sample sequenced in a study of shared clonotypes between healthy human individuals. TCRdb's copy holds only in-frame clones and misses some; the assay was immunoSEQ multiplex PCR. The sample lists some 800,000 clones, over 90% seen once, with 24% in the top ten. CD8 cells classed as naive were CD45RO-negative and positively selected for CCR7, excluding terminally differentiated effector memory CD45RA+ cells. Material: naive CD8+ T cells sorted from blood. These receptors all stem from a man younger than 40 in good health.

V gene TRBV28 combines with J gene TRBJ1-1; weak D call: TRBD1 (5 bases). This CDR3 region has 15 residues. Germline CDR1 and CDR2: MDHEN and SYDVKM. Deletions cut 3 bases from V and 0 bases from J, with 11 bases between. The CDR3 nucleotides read TGTGCCAGCAGTTTGATTCAGGGATTGAACACTGAAGCTTTCTTT. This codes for CASSLIQGLNTEAFF.

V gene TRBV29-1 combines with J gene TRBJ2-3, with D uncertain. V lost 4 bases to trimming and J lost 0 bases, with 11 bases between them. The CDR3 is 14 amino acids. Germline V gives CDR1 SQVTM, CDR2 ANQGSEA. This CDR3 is CSVGLASSTDTQYF. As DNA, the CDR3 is TGCAGCGTTGGTCTGGCCAGTAGCACAGATACGCAGTATTTT.

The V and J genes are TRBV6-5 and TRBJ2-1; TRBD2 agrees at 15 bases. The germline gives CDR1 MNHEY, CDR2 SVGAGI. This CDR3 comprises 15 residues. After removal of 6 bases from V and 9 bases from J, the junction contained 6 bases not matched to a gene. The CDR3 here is CASSLGLAGGIEQFF. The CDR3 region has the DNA TGTGCCAGCAGCCTGGGACTAGCGGGAGGTATTGAGCAGTTCTTC.

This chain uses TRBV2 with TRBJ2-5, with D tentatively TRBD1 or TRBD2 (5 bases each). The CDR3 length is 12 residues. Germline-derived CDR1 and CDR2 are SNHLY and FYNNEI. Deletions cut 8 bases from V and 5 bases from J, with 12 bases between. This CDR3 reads CASRDRGETQYF. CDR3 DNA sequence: TGTGCCAGCCGGGACCGAGGGGAGACCCAGTACTTC.

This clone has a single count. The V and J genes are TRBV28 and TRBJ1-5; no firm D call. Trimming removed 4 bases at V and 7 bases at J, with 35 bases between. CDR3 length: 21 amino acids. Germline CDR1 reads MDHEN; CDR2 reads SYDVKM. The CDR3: CASSSDSLFGGDLGRGQPQHF. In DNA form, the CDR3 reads TGTGCCAGCAGTTCCGATTCGTTGTTCGGAGGAGACCTAGGACGGGGACAGCCCCAGCATTTT.

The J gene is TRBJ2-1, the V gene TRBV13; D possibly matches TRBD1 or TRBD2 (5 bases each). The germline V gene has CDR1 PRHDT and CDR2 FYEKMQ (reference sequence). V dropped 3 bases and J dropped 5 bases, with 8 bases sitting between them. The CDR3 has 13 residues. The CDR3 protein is CASSLWGHNEQFF. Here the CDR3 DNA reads TGTGCCAGCAGCTTGTGGGGACACAATGAGCAGTTCTTC. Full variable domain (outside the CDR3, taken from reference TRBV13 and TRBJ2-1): AAGVIQSPRHLIKEKRETATLKCYPIPRHDTVYWYQQGPGQDPQFLISFYEKMQSDKGSIPDRFSAQQFSDYHSELNMSSLELGDSALYFCASSLWGHNEQFFGPGTRLTVL.

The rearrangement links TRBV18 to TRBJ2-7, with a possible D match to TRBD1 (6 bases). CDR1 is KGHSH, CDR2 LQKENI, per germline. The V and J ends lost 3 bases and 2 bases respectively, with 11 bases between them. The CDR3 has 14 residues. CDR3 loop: CASSPNRVTYEQYF. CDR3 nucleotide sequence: TGTGCCAGCTCACCGAACAGGGTTACCTACGAGCAGTACTTC.

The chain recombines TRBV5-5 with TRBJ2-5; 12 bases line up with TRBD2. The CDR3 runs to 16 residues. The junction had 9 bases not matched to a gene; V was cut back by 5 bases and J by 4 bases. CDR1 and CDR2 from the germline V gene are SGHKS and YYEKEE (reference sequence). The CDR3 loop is CASSPTSGRYLETQYF. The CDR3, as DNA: TGTGCCAGCAGTCCGACTAGCGGGAGATACTTAGAGACCCAGTACTTC.

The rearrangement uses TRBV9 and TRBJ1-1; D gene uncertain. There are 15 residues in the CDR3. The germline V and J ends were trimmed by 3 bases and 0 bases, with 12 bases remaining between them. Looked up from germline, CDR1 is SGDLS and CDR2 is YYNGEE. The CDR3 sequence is CASSARGGMNTEAFF. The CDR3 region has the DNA TGTGCCAGCAGCGCACGGGGAGGTATGAACACTGAAGCTTTCTTT. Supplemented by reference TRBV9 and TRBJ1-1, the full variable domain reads DSGVTQTPKHLITATGQRVTLRCSPRSGDLSVYWYQQSLDQGLQFLIQYYNGEERAKGNILERFSAQQFPDLHSELNLSSLELGDSALYFCASSARGGMNTEAFFGQGTRLTVV.

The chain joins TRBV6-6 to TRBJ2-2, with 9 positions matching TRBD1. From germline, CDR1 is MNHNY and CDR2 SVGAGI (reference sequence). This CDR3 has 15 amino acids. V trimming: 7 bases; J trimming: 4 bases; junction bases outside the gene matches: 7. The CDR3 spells CASKKGTGSTGELFF. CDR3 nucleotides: TGTGCCAGCAAGAAAGGGACAGGGAGCACCGGGGAGCTGTTTTTT.

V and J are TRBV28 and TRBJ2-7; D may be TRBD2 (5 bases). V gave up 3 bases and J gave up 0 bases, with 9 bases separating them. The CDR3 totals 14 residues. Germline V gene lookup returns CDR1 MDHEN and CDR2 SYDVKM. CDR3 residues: CASSLMGSSYEQYF. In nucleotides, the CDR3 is TGTGCCAGCAGTTTGATGGGGAGCTCCTACGAGCAGTACTTC.

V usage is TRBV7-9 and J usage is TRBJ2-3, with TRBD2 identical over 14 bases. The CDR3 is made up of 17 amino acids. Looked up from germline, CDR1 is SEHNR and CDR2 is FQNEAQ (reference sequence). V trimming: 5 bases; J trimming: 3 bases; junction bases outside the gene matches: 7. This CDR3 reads CASSPPRLAGGTDTQYF. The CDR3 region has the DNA TGTGCCAGCAGCCCTCCTCGACTAGCGGGAGGGACAGATACGCAGTATTTT.

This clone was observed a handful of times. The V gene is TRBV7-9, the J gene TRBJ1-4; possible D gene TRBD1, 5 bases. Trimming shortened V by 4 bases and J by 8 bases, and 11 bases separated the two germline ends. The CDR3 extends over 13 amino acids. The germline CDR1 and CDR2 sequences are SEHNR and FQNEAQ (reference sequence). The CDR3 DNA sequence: TGTGCCAGCAGCTCTCCCAGGGAAGAAAAACTGTTTTTT. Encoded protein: CASSSPREEKLFF.

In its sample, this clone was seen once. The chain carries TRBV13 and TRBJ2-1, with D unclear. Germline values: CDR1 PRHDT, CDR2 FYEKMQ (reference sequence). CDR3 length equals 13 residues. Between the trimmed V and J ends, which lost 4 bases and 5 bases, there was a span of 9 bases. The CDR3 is CASSSLPDNEQFF. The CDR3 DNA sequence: TGTGCCAGCAGCTCTTTACCCGACAATGAGCAGTTCTTC.

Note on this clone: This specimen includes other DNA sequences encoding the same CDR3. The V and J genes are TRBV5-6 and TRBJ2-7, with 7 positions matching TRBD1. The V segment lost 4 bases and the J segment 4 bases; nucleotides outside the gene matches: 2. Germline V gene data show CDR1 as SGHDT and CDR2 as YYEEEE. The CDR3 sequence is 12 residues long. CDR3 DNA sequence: TGTGCCAGCAGCCCACAGGGGTACGAGCAGTACTTC. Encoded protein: CASSPQGYEQYF.

DNA of the CDR3: TGTGCCAGCAGGGACCCCTTTCTGGAGACCCAGTACTTC. Its translation is CASRDPFLETQYF. The chain couples TRBV7-9 to TRBJ2-5, with D unresolved. This CDR3 is 13 amino acids long. Trimming shortened V by 6 bases and J by 5 bases, and 13 bases separated the two germline ends. CDR1 and CDR2 (germline): SEHNR, FQNEAQ (reference sequence).

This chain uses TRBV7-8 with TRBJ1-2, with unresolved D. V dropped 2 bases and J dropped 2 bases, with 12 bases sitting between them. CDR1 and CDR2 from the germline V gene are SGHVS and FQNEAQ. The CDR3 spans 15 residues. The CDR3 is CASSLSSAGNYGYTF. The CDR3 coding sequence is TGTGCCAGCAGCTTATCTTCAGCAGGCAACTATGGCTACACCTTC.

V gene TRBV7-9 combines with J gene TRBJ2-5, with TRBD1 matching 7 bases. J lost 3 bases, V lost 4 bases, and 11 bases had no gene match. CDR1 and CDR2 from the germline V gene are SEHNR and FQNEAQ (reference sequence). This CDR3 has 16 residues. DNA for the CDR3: TGTGCCAGCAGCTCCGCCTGGGACAGCCACAAAGAGACCCAGTACTTC. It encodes CASSSAWDSHKETQYF.

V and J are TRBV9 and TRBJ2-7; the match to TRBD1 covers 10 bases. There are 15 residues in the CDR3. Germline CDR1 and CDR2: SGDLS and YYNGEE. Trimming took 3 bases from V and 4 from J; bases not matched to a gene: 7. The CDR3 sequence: CASSEATGGAYEQYF. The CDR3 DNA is TGTGCCAGCAGCGAAGCGACAGGGGGCGCGTACGAGCAGTACTTC.